The following is a TCR beta chain sequence with its context. With 4 bases removed from V and 0 bases from J, the gap between germline ends came to 6 bases. CDR3 length: 13 amino acids. The germline V gene has CDR1 SNHLY and CDR2 FYNNEI. These data originate in a study of cytomegalovirus exposure and HLA in healthy donors. The PCR contained 60 Vbeta and 13 Jbeta primers. Profiled with immunoSEQ multiplex PCR; TCRdb holds only in-frame clones, not every one. The table lists under 150,000 clones, 74% of them singletons, with 3.5% to 5% in the top ten. What was sequenced was PBMCs. J is TRBJ1-2 and V is TRBV2, with a tentative D call TRBD1 (6 bases). The receptor's source is a woman aged 40 to 50 in good health and CMV-seropositive. CDR3: CASSGTANYGYTF. For the CDR3, the DNA is TGTGCCAGCAGTGGGACAGCTAACTATGGCTACACCTTC.